This passage covers 28 T cell receptor beta chains from one sample sequenced in a study of technical replicates of blood from several donors. Sequencing used immunoSEQ multiplex PCR; TCRdb keeps in-frame clones, though not all of them. The sample holds roughly 52,000 clones, about 95% seen once. The sequenced sample was PBMCs. Every receptor here comes from a human donor in good health. Some clones in this sample may be carry-over from other donors' samples.

The chain joins TRBV11-1 to TRBJ2-1; no reliable D call. With 0 bases removed from V and 0 bases from J, the gap between germline ends came to 9 bases. CDR3 length equals 16 residues. Germline V lookup: CDR1 SGHAT, CDR2 FQDESV (reference sequence). For the CDR3, the DNA is TGTGCCAGCAGCTTAGCTCAGAGGCCCTCCTACAATGAGCAGTTCTTC. Translated, it gives CASSLAQRPSYNEQFF.

CDR3 coding DNA: TGTGCCAGCACCACGACAGGGGGCGCTTACAATGAGCAGTTCTTC. This sequence encodes CASTTTGGAYNEQFF. This chain links TRBV9 with TRBJ2-1; 10 bases are shared with TRBD1. The CDR3 has 15 amino acids. Trimming cost V 6 bases and J 4 bases; bases outside gene matches: 7. Per germline, CDR1 SGDLS and CDR2 YYNGEE.

The table lists this clone with a count of one. This chain uses TRBV11-2 with TRBJ2-1; 14 bases are shared with TRBD2. Trimming cost V 4 bases and J 9 bases; bases outside gene matches: 11. This CDR3 is 17 amino acids long. From germline, CDR1 is SGHAT and CDR2 FQNNGV. CDR3 bases: TGTGCCAGCAGCTCCTACGTGGGACTAGCGGGAGTAGGTGAGCAGTTCTTC. Its protein product is CASSSYVGLAGVGEQFF. The whole variable domain, filled in from reference TRBV11-2 and TRBJ2-1, reads EAGVAQSPRYKIIEKRQSVAFWCNPISGHATLYWYQQILGQGPKLLIQFQNNGVVDDSQLPKDRFSAERLKGVDSTLKIQPAKLEDSAVYLCASSSYVGLAGVGEQFFGPGTRLTVL.

The gene calls are TRBV18 and TRBJ1-1; TRBD1 aligns across 7 bases. Trimming cost V 2 bases and J 0 bases; bases outside gene matches: 0. The CDR3 totals 14 residues. CDR1 is KGHSH, CDR2 LQKENI, per germline. CDR3 residues: CASSPGTVNTEAFF. The CDR3 nucleotides read TGTGCCAGCTCACCAGGGACAGTGAACACTGAAGCTTTCTTT. The entire variable domain, with the rest obtained from reference TRBV18 and TRBJ1-1, is as follows: NAGVMQNPRHLVRRRGQEARLRCSPMKGHSHVYWYRQLPEEGLKFMVYLQKENIIDESGMPKERFSAEFPKEGPSILRIQQVVRGDSAAYFCASSPGTVNTEAFFGQGTRLTVV.

The chain couples TRBV7-9 to TRBJ2-7; 10 bases map to TRBD1. With 0 bases clipped from V and 6 bases from J, the junction kept 14 bases outside the gene matches. The CDR3 has 18 residues. Germline V gives CDR1 SEHNR, CDR2 FQNEAQ (reference sequence). The CDR3 loop reads CASSLAGVSRDRGSEQYF. CDR3 DNA: TGTGCCAGCAGCTTAGCCGGGGTTTCTAGGGACAGGGGCTCCGAGCAGTACTTC.

The chain combines TRBV7-2 with TRBJ2-1; 7 bases are a match to TRBD2. Germline V gene sequence: CDR1 SGHTA, CDR2 FQGNSA. CDR3 length: 14 residues. The V and J ends lost 3 bases and 12 bases, in that order; junction bases with no gene match: 11. CDR3 loop: CASSFVPTSVGQFF. The CDR3 coding sequence is TGTGCCAGCAGCTTTGTTCCTACTAGCGTCGGGCAGTTCTTC.

This clone showed up just a few times. This chain uses TRBV4-3 with TRBJ1-1; D is unclear. The germline V gene encodes CDR1 LGHNA and CDR2 YSLEER. Trimming cost V 11 bases and J 1 base, with 11 bases left between them. CDR3 length: 12 residues. The CDR3, as DNA: TGCGCCGTCACGGGAGGGAACACTGAAGCTTTCTTT. Residues: CAVTGGNTEAFF.

The chain employs TRBV4-3 and TRBJ2-5; TRBD1 matches 11 bases. J gave up 5 bases and V 0 bases, and 20 bases lay outside the gene matches. The CDR3 totals 21 residues. Germline V gene data show CDR1 as LGHNA and CDR2 as YSLEER. CDR3 DNA sequence: TGCGCCAGCAGCCAAGATCTGGGTTATGGACAGGGGGCCCCCTTGCAGGAGACCCAGTACTTC. Protein: CASSQDLGYGQGAPLQETQYF.

This chain links TRBV5-6 with TRBJ2-5, with 9 positions matching TRBD1. The junction had 11 bases not matched to a gene; V was cut back by 4 bases and J by 4 bases. CDR3 length: 16 amino acids. CDR1 and CDR2 from the germline V gene are SGHDT and YYEEEE. The CDR3 DNA reads TGTGCCAGCAGCGGATGGGACAGGGAAAGGGGAGAGACCCAGTACTTC. Residues: CASSGWDRERGETQYF. Full variable domain (outside the CDR3, taken from reference TRBV5-6 and TRBJ2-5): DAGVTQSPTHLIKTRGQQVTLRCSPKSGHDTVSWYQQALGQGPQFIFQYYEEEERQRGNFPDRFSGHQFPNYSSELNVNALLLGDSALYLCASSGWDRERGETQYFGPGTRLLVL.

This rearrangement joins TRBV25-1 to TRBJ1-6; 7 nucleotides match TRBD1. CDR1 and CDR2 (germline): MGHDK, SYGVNS. V gave up 2 bases and J gave up 7 bases; unmatched junction bases: 5. This CDR3 is 15 amino acids long. Here the CDR3 DNA reads TGTGCCAGCAGTGAAGTCGACAGGGAGAATTCACCCCTCCACTTT. This gives the protein CASSEVDRENSPLHF.

This clone was seen a single time. This rearrangement joins TRBV6-5 to TRBJ1-2, with 7 bases lining up with TRBD1. V dropped 0 bases and J dropped 4; count of bases not matched to a gene: 8. CDR3 length: 16 residues. CDR1 and CDR2 (germline): MNHEY, SVGAGI. CDR3 sequence reads: CASSYSPGQTVYGYTF. The CDR3 DNA sequence: TGTGCCAGCAGTTACTCCCCGGGACAGACTGTCTATGGCTACACCTTC.

This chain links TRBV5-1 with TRBJ2-1, with D possibly matching TRBD2 (7 bases). V lost 4 bases and J 7 bases, leaving 12 bases between the germline ends. The germline CDR1 and CDR2 sequences are SGHRS and YFSETQ. The CDR3 covers 13 residues. DNA for the CDR3: TGCGCCAGCAGCATAGGGGGGGGAAATGAGCAGTTCTTC. Its translation is CASSIGGGNEQFF.

V and J are TRBV5-1 and TRBJ1-5; TRBD1 matches 10 bases. The V gene end was trimmed by 4 bases and the J gene end by 4 bases; junction bases not matched to a gene: 2. Germline V gene lookup returns CDR1 SGHRS and CDR2 YFSETQ. This CDR3 is built from 14 residues. CDR3 DNA sequence: TGCGCCAGCAGCCCGGGACAGGGGAATCAGCCCCAGCATTTT. This sequence encodes CASSPGQGNQPQHF.

This clone showed up just once. V usage is TRBV7-3 and J usage is TRBJ1-1, with TRBD1 identical over 7 bases. In germline, CDR1 is SGHTA, CDR2 FQGTGA. The V gene end was trimmed by 5 bases and the J gene end by 9 bases; junction bases not matched to a gene: 12. This CDR3 is built from 14 residues. CDR3 in DNA: TGTGCCAGCAGCCAAATGGGAAGGGACAGCAAAGCTTTCTTT. It codes for CASSQMGRDSKAFF.

The gene calls are TRBV10-1 and TRBJ2-3, with 7 positions matching TRBD1. After removal of 4 bases from V and 5 bases from J, the junction contained 12 bases not matched to a gene. The CDR3 has 16 amino acids. Germline CDR1 and CDR2: WNHNN and SYGVQD (reference sequence). In DNA, the CDR3 is TGCGCCAGCAGTGGATACAGGGGTCCGTGGGGAGATACGCAGTATTTT. Translated, it gives CASSGYRGPWGDTQYF.

J is TRBJ1-2 and V is TRBV7-8; D is unresolved. The CDR3 spans 12 residues. Germline CDR1 and CDR2: SGHVS and FQNEAQ. V lost 4 bases and J lost 9, with 12 bases in between. CDR3 DNA sequence: TGTGCCAGCAGCTCTGAGGGCCAGAGCTACACCTTC. This encodes CASSSEGQSYTF.

J is TRBJ2-5 and V is TRBV5-8; the D gene is possibly TRBD1 (5 bases). Germline V gene lookup returns CDR1 SGHTS and CDR2 YDEGEE. The CDR3 is 13 amino acids. The V end lost 6 bases, the J end lost 7 bases, and 16 bases lay between the germline ends. CDR3 DNA sequence: TGTGCCAGCACCTCAGGACCCCAGGGGACCCAGTACTTC. It specifies CASTSGPQGTQYF.

The chain has TRBV5-6 and TRBJ1-5; the match to TRBD1 covers 9 bases. CDR1 is SGHDT, CDR2 YYEEEE, per germline. The CDR3 totals 15 residues. Unmatched junction bases numbered 9, after V lost 4 bases and J lost 7 bases. The DNA of the CDR3 is TGTGCCAGCAGCGCCCAGGACAGGGGTTGGCAGCCCCAGCATTTT. Translation: CASSAQDRGWQPQHF.

The chain joins TRBV9 to TRBJ2-1, with 9 bases lining up with TRBD2. The germline V gene encodes CDR1 SGDLS and CDR2 YYNGEE. Trimming removed 4 bases from V and 12 bases from J; junction bases left unmatched: 11. The CDR3 is made up of 14 amino acids. The DNA for the CDR3 is TGTGCCAGCAGCCCGGCCGGGACTAGCATCTCGCAGTTCTTC. It specifies CASSPAGTSISQFF.

The chain couples TRBV14 to TRBJ1-4, with D perhaps matching TRBD1 (6 bases). V lost 3 bases and J lost 4, with 15 bases in between. Germline V CDR1 and CDR2: SGHDN, FVKESK. The CDR3 contains 16 residues. This CDR3 is CASSHRIGDNNEKLFF. DNA for the CDR3: TGTGCCAGCAGCCATAGAATAGGGGACAATAATGAAAAACTGTTTTTT.

The chain employs TRBV18 and TRBJ1-3; unclear D gene. The V gene's germline CDR1 is KGHSH and CDR2 LQKENI. The CDR3 has 16 amino acids. Deletions cut 2 bases from V and 4 bases from J, with 15 bases between. CDR3 nucleotide sequence: TGTGCCAGCTCACCAAGCACCGGTCTCTCAGGAAACACCATATATTTT. Translation gives CASSPSTGLSGNTIYF.

The rearrangement uses TRBV4-1 and TRBJ1-1, with a weak D call TRBD1 (6 bases). V lost 2 bases and J lost 9, with 13 bases in between. The CDR3 sequence is 13 residues long. Germline CDR1 is MGHRA and CDR2 is YSYEKL. CDR3 sequence (DNA): TGCGCCAGCAGCCAAACAGGGTTCGGGCAAGCTTTCTTT. Protein product: CASSQTGFGQAFF.

The J gene is TRBJ2-7, the V gene TRBV4-3; possible D gene TRBD1, 5 bases. V lost 0 bases and J lost 3, with 12 bases in between. Germline-derived CDR1 and CDR2 are LGHNA and YSLEER. CDR3 length: 15 residues. The CDR3 loop reads CASSQEFRTYYEQYF. The CDR3 DNA reads as TGCGCCAGCAGCCAAGAATTCAGGACATACTACGAGCAGTACTTC.

This clone came up once. The J gene is TRBJ1-5, the V gene TRBV7-9; no clear D. Per the germline V gene, CDR1 is SEHNR and CDR2 is FQNEAQ (reference sequence). The CDR3 sequence is 15 residues long. With 3 bases removed from V and 7 bases from J, the gap between germline ends came to 16 bases. CDR3: CASSLVGVEGQPQHF. The DNA for the CDR3 is TGTGCCAGCAGCTTGGTCGGGGTGGAGGGCCAGCCCCAGCATTTT.

V gene TRBV28 combines with J gene TRBJ1-2; weak D call: TRBD1 (6 bases). The V gene's germline CDR1 is MDHEN and CDR2 SYDVKM. This CDR3 region has 16 residues. Trimming left V 6 bases short and J 5 bases short, with 22 bases between. The CDR3 protein is CASSIGGADNKYGYTF. CDR3 DNA sequence: TGTGCCAGCAGCATAGGGGGGGCAGATAACAAGTATGGCTACACCTTC.

The chain has TRBV4-2 and TRBJ2-7; 7 positions agree with TRBD2. Trimming cost V 0 bases and J 2 bases; bases outside gene matches: 7. CDR1 LGHNA and CDR2 YNFKEQ come from the germline V gene. CDR3 size: 16 residues. The DNA for the CDR3 is TGTGCCAGCAGCCAAGACGGCGCTAGCGGAGCCTACGAGCAGTACTTC. Protein product: CASSQDGASGAYEQYF.

This clone was detected once. This chain links TRBV15 with TRBJ1-6; TRBD1 is a possible D gene (5 bases). Germline V gene sequence: CDR1 LNHNV, CDR2 YYDKDF (reference sequence). This CDR3 comprises 15 residues. With 1 base removed from V and 11 bases from J, the gap between germline ends came to 15 bases. In nucleotides, the CDR3 is TGTGCCACCAGCAGAGCCCGCCCAGGGTTGACACCCCTCCACTTT. This gives the protein CATSRARPGLTPLHF.

This clone was picked up one time. V is TRBV7-6 and J is TRBJ2-7; 7 bases align to TRBD1. This CDR3 has 12 amino acids. CDR1 is SGHVS, CDR2 FNYEAQ, per germline. The trim removed 7 bases at V and 9 bases at J, leaving 9 bases unmatched. CDR3 residues: CASIIRGPSQYF. The CDR3 bases are TGTGCCAGCATCATTAGGGGGCCATCGCAGTACTTC.